The present entry profiles one TCR beta chain with its context. The CDR3 covers 14 residues. J was trimmed by 6 bases and V by 5 bases; bases with no gene match: 3. The germline gives CDR1 SGHTA, CDR2 FQGNSA. This specimen comes from a study of blood T cell repertoires in COVID-19. Overall study: Sources were T cells, B-cell-depleted T cells, or PBMCs; the material itself was cDNA or gDNA.

Method: immunoSEQ multiplex PCR; TCRdb's copy keeps in-frame clones and lacks some. Among around 95,000 clones listed, just over 85% were seen once. Sequencing input: peripheral blood. The V gene is TRBV7-2, the J gene TRBJ2-7, with TRBD2 matching 14 bases. This receptor was taken from a human donor in a cohort sampled during active COVID-19. CDR3 sequence: CASSPGLAGGEQYF. In DNA form, the CDR3 reads TGTGCCAGCAGCCCCGGACTAGCGGGAGGCGAGCAGTACTTC.